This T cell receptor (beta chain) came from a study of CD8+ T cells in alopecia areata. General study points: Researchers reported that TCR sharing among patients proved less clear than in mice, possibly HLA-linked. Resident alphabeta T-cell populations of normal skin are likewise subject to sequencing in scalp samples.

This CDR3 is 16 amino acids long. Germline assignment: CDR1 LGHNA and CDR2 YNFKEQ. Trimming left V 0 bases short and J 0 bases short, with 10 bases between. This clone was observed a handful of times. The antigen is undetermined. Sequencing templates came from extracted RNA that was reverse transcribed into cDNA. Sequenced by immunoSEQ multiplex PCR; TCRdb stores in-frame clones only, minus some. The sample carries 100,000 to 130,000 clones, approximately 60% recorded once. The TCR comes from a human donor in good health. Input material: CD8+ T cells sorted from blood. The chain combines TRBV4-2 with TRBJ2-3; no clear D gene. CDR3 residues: CASSQDNYGSTDTQYF. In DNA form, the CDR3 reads TGTGCCAGCAGCCAAGATAACTACGGGAGCACAGATACGCAGTATTTT.